Below are 22 T cell receptor beta chains sequenced from a single sample in a study of graft-versus-host responses after intestinal transplantation. The antigens of these receptors remain unknown. The method was immunoSEQ multiplex PCR; TCRdb's version includes in-frame clones alone and lacks a portion of them. The repertoire has about 70,000 clones, about 94% of them found once; the top ten carry about 0.56%. The sequencing used unstimulated CD8+ T cells sorted from spleen or lymph node cells, collected before intestinal transplant. The source of these receptors is a human donor who received an intestinal transplant.

The V and J genes are TRBV30 and TRBJ2-1; 9 bases are shared with TRBD2. The germline CDR1 and CDR2 sequences are GTSNPN and SVGIG (reference sequence). The CDR3 loop spans 14 amino acids. V was pared by 4 bases and J by 2 bases, with 3 bases of the junction left unmatched. CDR3 amino acids: CAWNPSGTYNEQFF. The CDR3 DNA sequence: TGTGCCTGGAATCCTAGCGGGACCTACAATGAGCAGTTCTTC.

The rearrangement links TRBV27 to TRBJ2-7; 11 bases align to TRBD2. Per germline, CDR1 MNHEY and CDR2 SMNVEV (reference sequence). V dropped 3 bases and J dropped 2; count of bases not matched to a gene: 3. This CDR3 region has 15 residues. The DNA of the CDR3 is TGTGCCAGCAGTTTGACTAGCGGGACCCCCTACGAGCAGTACTTC. Translation gives CASSLTSGTPYEQYF.

Here the CDR3 reads CASSEPRGGRAYTEAFF. CDR3 nucleotides: TGCGCCAGCAGTGAGCCGAGAGGGGGACGGGCCTACACTGAAGCTTTCTTT. This sequence joins TRBV10-1 and TRBJ1-1; tentative D call: TRBD1 (6 bases). Trimming stripped 2 bases from V and 3 bases from J, with 19 bases between. The CDR3 consists of 17 residues. CDR1 is WNHNN and CDR2 is SYGVQD in the germline V gene (reference sequence).

This chain uses TRBV20-1 with TRBJ2-7; D perhaps matches TRBD1 (6 bases). CDR3 length: 11 residues. V shed 4 bases and J shed 4 bases, with 8 bases lying between them. Germline values: CDR1 DFQATT, CDR2 SNEGSKA (reference sequence). As DNA, the CDR3 is TGCAGTGCTACTACAGGGTACGAGCAGTACTTC. This translates into CSATTGYEQYF.

CDR3: CASRDSPDRVNSPLHF. In DNA, the CDR3 is TGTGCCAGCAGAGATTCCCCTGACAGGGTCAATTCACCCCTCCACTTT. The chain has TRBV9 and TRBJ1-6; 7 bases match TRBD1. V was pared by 5 bases and J by 7 bases, with 12 bases of the junction left unmatched. Germline CDR1 is SGDLS and CDR2 is YYNGEE. The CDR3 is 16 amino acids.

In regard to this clone: One end of the junction does not line up with germline, which may come from a read error. The chain links TRBV4-1 to TRBJ1-5; D is unresolved. Germline CDR1 and CDR2: MGHRA and YSYEKL. The CDR3 covers 14 residues. The CDR3 spells CASSEDPGNQPQHF. CDR3 DNA sequence: TGCGCCAGCAGCGAGGATCCAGGCAACCAGCCCCAGCATTTT.

The chain joins TRBV27 to TRBJ2-7; D not resolved. Trimming removed 3 bases from V and 0 bases from J, with 15 bases in between. CDR3 length equals 16 residues. CDR1 and CDR2 from the germline V gene are MNHEY and SMNVEV (reference sequence). The CDR3 DNA is TGTGCCAGCAGTTTTGGTCCTAGTTGGAGCTCCTACGAGCAGTACTTC. It specifies CASSFGPSWSSYEQYF.

V gene TRBV4-2 combines with J gene TRBJ2-7, with no clear D. V shed 0 bases and J shed 3 bases, with 9 bases lying between them. CDR1 is LGHNA, CDR2 YNFKEQ, per germline. This CDR3 region has 14 residues. CDR3 bases: TGTGCCAGCAGCCAAGATTTCACAGTCTACGAGCAGTACTTC. This sequence encodes CASSQDFTVYEQYF.

This clone was observed a handful of times. The chain links TRBV5-6 to TRBJ2-7; 7 positions match TRBD2. This CDR3 contains 14 residues. Germline V CDR1 and CDR2: SGHDT, YYEEEE. Trimming took 0 bases from V and 3 from J; bases not matched to a gene: 3. CDR3 protein: CASSLGLADYEQYF. DNA of the CDR3: TGTGCCAGCAGCTTGGGGCTAGCGGACTACGAGCAGTACTTC.

This chain connects TRBV2 to TRBJ2-1; a weak D match, TRBD2 (6 bases). The V gene's germline CDR1 is SNHLY and CDR2 FYNNEI. The CDR3 has 13 residues. Trimming left V 9 bases short and J 3 bases short, with 12 bases between. CDR3 protein: CARKIADYNEQFF. CDR3 DNA: TGTGCCAGGAAAATAGCGGACTACAATGAGCAGTTCTTC. The whole variable domain, remainder taken from reference TRBV2 and TRBJ2-1, is EPEVTQTPSHQVTQMGQEVILRCVPISNHLYFYWYRQILGQKVEFLVSFYNNEISEKSEIFDDQFSVERPDGSNFTLKIRSTKLEDSAMYFCARKIADYNEQFFGPGTRLTVL.

The V and J genes are TRBV6-1 and TRBJ1-1; D is undetermined. Germline values: CDR1 MNHNS, CDR2 SASEGT. This CDR3 has 16 amino acids. Trimming took off 3 bases at V and 0 bases at J, with 14 bases between the two ends. The CDR3 nucleotides are TGTGCCAGCAGTGACGCCCCCCGCAGTTTGAACACTGAAGCTTTCTTT. It is translated as CASSDAPRSLNTEAFF.

The chain recombines TRBV7-9 with TRBJ1-2, with D uncertain. This CDR3 is 13 amino acids long. From germline, CDR1 is SEHNR and CDR2 FQNEAQ (reference sequence). Between the trimmed V and J ends, which lost 4 bases and 4 bases, there was a span of 10 bases. CDR3: CASSSPASYGYTF. CDR3 coding DNA: TGTGCCAGCAGCTCACCGGCAAGCTATGGCTACACCTTC. Filled out from reference TRBV7-9 and TRBJ1-2, the complete variable domain reads DTGVSQNPRHKITKRGQNVTFRCDPISEHNRLYWYRQTLGQGPEFLTYFQNEAQLEKSRLLSDRFSAERPKGSFSTLEIQRTEQGDSAMYLCASSSPASYGYTFGSGTRLTVV.

V and J are TRBV27 and TRBJ1-2, with D perhaps matching TRBD1 (5 bases). CDR3 length: 15 residues. The germline V and J ends were trimmed by 2 bases and 6 bases, with 16 bases remaining between them. Germline-derived CDR1 and CDR2 are MNHEY and SMNVEV (reference sequence). The CDR3 loop is CASSLDRNWGNGYTF. The CDR3 bases are TGTGCCAGCAGTTTAGACAGAAATTGGGGGAATGGCTACACCTTC.

The chain recombines TRBV29-1 with TRBJ2-2; perhaps TRBD1 as D (6 bases). CDR3 length: 16 residues. Looked up from germline, CDR1 is SQVTM and CDR2 is ANQGSEA. Trimming pared 1 base from V and 0 bases from J, leaving 12 bases between. The CDR3 loop reads CSVEVGAGANTGELFF. The CDR3 bases are TGCAGCGTTGAAGTAGGGGCAGGGGCGAACACCGGGGAGCTGTTTTTT.

This chain uses TRBV7-3 with TRBJ2-3, with 8 positions matching TRBD2. Trimming cost V 4 bases and J 0 bases; bases outside gene matches: 3. There are 15 residues in the CDR3. Germline V lookup: CDR1 SGHTA, CDR2 FQGTGA. The CDR3 is CASSYGGASTDTQYF. In nucleotides, the CDR3 is TGTGCCAGCAGCTACGGGGGGGCGAGCACAGATACGCAGTATTTT.

The chain is built from TRBV30 and TRBJ2-7, with D possibly matching TRBD1 (5 bases). V lost 1 base and J 4 bases, leaving 5 bases between the germline ends. Germline CDR1 reads GTSNPN; CDR2 reads SVGIG (reference sequence). The CDR3 consists of 11 residues. Here the CDR3 reads CAWSGQYEQYF. Here the CDR3 DNA reads TGTGCCTGGAGTGGACAGTACGAGCAGTACTTC.

J is TRBJ1-3 and V is TRBV4-2; no clear D gene. This CDR3 spans 19 amino acids. Germline V lookup: CDR1 LGHNA, CDR2 YNFKEQ. V was clipped by 4 bases and J by 0 bases, with 22 bases between them. CDR3 coding DNA: TGTGCCAGCAGCCCATACCGGGCCCTCCATGTGATCTCTGGAAACACCATATATTTT. Amino acids: CASSPYRALHVISGNTIYF.

The chain uses TRBV5-6 and TRBJ1-5; D is possibly TRBD1 (5 bases). V was clipped by 1 base and J by 6 bases, with 14 bases between them. The CDR3 is 15 residues long. Germline lookup yields CDR1 SGHDT and CDR2 YYEEEE. CDR3 coding DNA: TGTGCCAGCAGCTTGTTCGTAACGGACACTCAGCCCCAGCATTTT. As protein: CASSLFVTDTQPQHF.

The chain carries TRBV15 and TRBJ1-5; D is unclear. Germline CDR1 reads LNHNV; CDR2 reads YYDKDF (reference sequence). CDR3 length: 15 residues. V was cut by 3 bases and J by 0 bases, with 9 bases left in between. In DNA form, the CDR3 reads TGTGCCACCAGCAGTGACGGTGTTAGCAATCAGCCCCAGCATTTT. It yields the protein CATSSDGVSNQPQHF.

The chain is built from TRBV5-8 and TRBJ1-3, with no clear D. The germline gives CDR1 SGHTS, CDR2 YDEGEE. V gave up 3 bases and J gave up 3 bases, with 7 bases separating them. The CDR3 is 13 amino acids. CDR3 region: CASSSGVGNTIYF. The CDR3 DNA reads TGTGCCAGCAGCTCAGGAGTTGGAAACACCATATATTTT.

The chain recombines TRBV4-1 with TRBJ1-1; tentative D call: TRBD1 (5 bases). The V end was cut by 4 bases, the J end by 7 bases, with 22 bases between. Germline values: CDR1 MGHRA, CDR2 YSYEKL. This CDR3 comprises 16 residues. The CDR3 protein is CASSPPEGSVRGEAFF. In DNA, the CDR3 is TGCGCCAGCAGCCCCCCGGAGGGGTCTGTGAGGGGTGAAGCTTTCTTT.

The J gene is TRBJ1-2, the V gene TRBV4-1; 7 bases match TRBD1. The CDR3 contains 13 residues. The germline gives CDR1 MGHRA, CDR2 YSYEKL. Trimming took 1 base from V and 5 from J; bases not matched to a gene: 1. The CDR3 is CASSQGQGYGYTF. The CDR3 coding sequence is TGCGCCAGCAGCCAAGGACAGGGTTATGGCTACACCTTC.